This TCR beta chain was identified during a study of regulatory T cells in long-lasting Graves disease. In building TCR beta libraries, iRepertoire HTBI primers were used together with Arm-PCR of CDR3 regions. TCRdb called the multiplex PCR reads again in MiXCR, with one record for every CDR3 protein. The sample includes about 400,000 distinct CDR3 sequences, less than 25% of them seen just once. This clonotype was counted at least ten times. Trimming removed 6 bases from V and 2 bases from J, with 3 bases in between. The CDR3 runs to 11 residues. Germline loops: CDR1 SNHLY, CDR2 FYNNEI. Stated time point: persistent/refractory GD, antithyroid drugs over 5 years with positive TRAb. PBMC-derived RNA was used for the TCR library.

This material consisted of peripheral blood mononuclear cells (PBMCs), taken when the disease was refractory, from a patient treated with antithyroid drugs. This chain uses TRBV2 with TRBJ2-3; no reliable D call. The source is a female donor with Graves disease. CDR3 in DNA: TGTGCCAGCAGCCCCACAGATACGCAGTATTTT. Protein product: CASSPTDTQYF.